What follows are 28 T cell receptor beta chains derived from one specimen sequenced in a study of cytomegalovirus exposure and HLA in healthy donors (dated by TCRdb to about 2017). Libraries were prepared through the immunoSEQ multiplex PCR assay. For the multiplex PCR, a mixture combining 60 forward primers for TCR Vbeta segments and 13 reverse primers for TCR Jbeta segments was used. The clones in this table, taken by TCRdb from immuneACCESS, are in-frame only. Not every clone is retained; where verified, under half of the shortfall comes from an unresolved V gene, and the cause of the rest is unknown. The record for this sample contains about 140,000 clones. The top ten clones comprise 0.8% to 1% of the sample. Material for sequencing was PBMCs. Source of these receptors: a male donor in good health and CMV-seronegative.

The chain recombines TRBV6-1 with TRBJ2-3; D gene uncertain. There are 15 residues in the CDR3. Germline values: CDR1 MNHNS, CDR2 SASEGT. Between the trimmed V and J ends, which lost 0 bases and 0 bases, there was a span of 7 bases. CDR3 coding DNA: TGTGCCAGCAGTGAAGCAACAGTTAGCACAGATACGCAGTATTTT. Protein product: CASSEATVSTDTQYF.

The V call is TRBV19, the J call TRBJ1-1; TRBD1 matches 8 bases. CDR1 and CDR2 from the germline V gene are LNHDA and SQIVND (reference sequence). V was clipped by 4 bases and J by 1 base; unmatched bases: 8. The CDR3 covers 16 residues. Here the CDR3 DNA reads TGTGCCAGTAGTAAACGACAGGGGACTTCGAACACTGAAGCTTTCTTT. Its translation is CASSKRQGTSNTEAFF.

The CDR3 DNA follows: TGTGCCAGCAGCCATCAAGCGGGGGTGAACACCGGGGAGCTGTTTTTT. The encoded protein is CASSHQAGVNTGELFF. The chain combines TRBV7-6 with TRBJ2-2, with 8 bases identical to TRBD2. The CDR3 loop spans 16 amino acids. Germline CDR1 SGHVS, CDR2 FNYEAQ. Losses at the gene ends were 5 bases for V and 1 base for J; bases not matched to a gene: 6.

The V and J genes are TRBV28 and TRBJ1-6; the D is unclear. This CDR3 spans 18 amino acids. The germline V gene has CDR1 MDHEN and CDR2 SYDVKM. With 4 bases removed from V and 5 bases from J, the gap between germline ends came to 21 bases. The CDR3 loop reads CASSSSDLPFPNNSPLHF. CDR3 sequence (DNA): TGTGCCAGCAGTTCATCGGACTTACCTTTCCCAAATAATTCACCCCTCCACTTT.

The chain combines TRBV30 with TRBJ2-2; 10 nucleotides line up with TRBD1. The germline CDR1 and CDR2 sequences are GTSNPN and SVGIG (reference sequence). The CDR3 extends over 19 amino acids. CDR3 sequence (DNA): TGTGCTCAGAGTGCTGGGACAGGGGTGTACCACCTTTCCCCCGGGGAGCTGTTTTTT. It is translated as CAQSAGTGVYHLSPGELFF.

Worth noting for this clone: Other DNA sequences within the sample encode an identical CDR3. This chain links TRBV4-1 with TRBJ2-1; tentatively, D is TRBD1 (5 bases). CDR1 is MGHRA, CDR2 YSYEKL, per germline. The length of the CDR3 is 12 residues. Trimming cost V 0 bases and J 11 bases, with 8 bases left between them. CDR3 DNA sequence: TGCGCCAGCAGCCAAGACACAGGCCAGCAGTTCTTC. Translating it yields CASSQDTGQQFF.

The chain carries TRBV9 and TRBJ1-1; D ambiguous. The CDR3 covers 13 residues. Germline CDR1 SGDLS, CDR2 YYNGEE. V shed 2 bases and J shed 4 bases, with 9 bases lying between them. CDR3 residues: CASSVTGSTEAFF. For the CDR3, the DNA is TGTGCCAGCAGCGTGACGGGGTCCACTGAAGCTTTCTTT.

V usage is TRBV4-3 and J usage is TRBJ1-1, with D unclear. V was pared by 1 base and J by 6 bases, with 6 bases between. The germline V gene has CDR1 LGHNA and CDR2 YSLEER. The CDR3 runs 12 residues. CDR3 loop: CASSQVGSEAFF. The DNA for the CDR3 is TGCGCCAGCAGCCAAGTCGGTTCTGAAGCTTTCTTT.

This rearrangement joins TRBV12-5 to TRBJ2-1; D not resolved. Trimming stripped 5 bases from V and 7 bases from J, with 9 bases between. CDR3 length equals 12 residues. CDR1 and CDR2 from the germline V gene are LGHNT and FRNRAP. The CDR3 region is CASGISGNEQFF. The CDR3 DNA sequence: TGTGCTAGTGGTATATCCGGGAATGAGCAGTTCTTC.

The chain joins TRBV2 to TRBJ2-7; TRBD1 matches at 9 bases. J was trimmed by 4 bases and V by 0 bases; bases with no gene match: 7. The length of the CDR3 is 16 residues. Germline-derived CDR1 and CDR2 are SNHLY and FYNNEI. CDR3 in amino acids: CASSEARGQGPYEQYF. Here the CDR3 DNA reads TGTGCCAGCAGTGAAGCGAGGGGACAGGGACCATACGAGCAGTACTTC.

The chain links TRBV18 to TRBJ2-7, with 12 bases that match TRBD2. Germline assignment: CDR1 KGHSH and CDR2 LQKENI. V trimming: 1 base; J trimming: 7 bases; junction bases outside the gene matches: 8. The CDR3 contains 16 residues. CDR3 protein: CASSPRTSGKIGEQYF. The CDR3 bases are TGTGCCAGCTCACCACGGACTAGCGGGAAAATCGGGGAGCAGTACTTC.

The chain employs TRBV4-2 and TRBJ2-5; D is unresolved. The CDR3 is made up of 15 amino acids. V was clipped by 0 bases and J by 1 base, with 9 bases between them. The germline CDR1 and CDR2 sequences are LGHNA and YNFKEQ. The CDR3 reads CASSQDQTSQETQYF. The CDR3 DNA is TGTGCCAGCAGCCAAGATCAAACTTCCCAAGAGACCCAGTACTTC.

This chain links TRBV5-1 with TRBJ1-6, with TRBD1 matching over 7 bases. V lost 0 bases, J lost 8 bases, and 2 bases stayed unmatched. The CDR3 runs to 14 residues. Germline V lookup: CDR1 SGHRS, CDR2 YFSETQ. In DNA form, the CDR3 reads TGCGCCAGCAGCTTGGGGACAGGAGATTCACCCCTCCACTTT. Translating it yields CASSLGTGDSPLHF.

The CDR3 DNA follows: TGCGCCAGCAGCCAAGCAACTTTGGGGCCTGGAAACACCATATATTTT. Protein sequence: CASSQATLGPGNTIYF. The chain has TRBV4-3 and TRBJ1-3; tentatively, D is TRBD1 (5 bases). The CDR3 totals 16 residues. V lost 1 base, J lost 2 bases, and 12 bases lay in between. The V gene's germline CDR1 is LGHNA and CDR2 YSLEER.

The J gene is TRBJ2-6, the V gene TRBV19; 9 nucleotides align to TRBD1. Germline CDR1 LNHDA, CDR2 SQIVND (reference sequence). The CDR3 runs 18 residues. The V and J ends lost 5 bases and 1 base, in that order; junction bases with no gene match: 9. The CDR3 DNA follows: TGTGCCAGTAGTCGTCGGGACAGGGCCTCATCTGGGGCCAACGTCCTGACTTTC. It is translated as CASSRRDRASSGANVLTF.

The chain employs TRBV4-2 and TRBJ2-4; tentative D call: TRBD2 (5 bases). The V end lost 4 bases, the J end lost 4 bases, and 14 bases lay between the germline ends. CDR3 length equals 15 residues. CDR1 is LGHNA and CDR2 is YNFKEQ in the germline V gene. In DNA form, the CDR3 reads TGTGCCAGCAGCCCCGGGGATAGCGCTAAAAACATTCAGTACTTC. Protein sequence: CASSPGDSAKNIQYF.

DNA of the CDR3: TGTGCCAGCAGGGGAACGACAGGTGCCTACAATGAGCAGTTCTTC. Its translation is CASRGTTGAYNEQFF. The chain joins TRBV6-5 to TRBJ2-1; the D gene is possibly TRBD1 (6 bases). The ends were cut back, 6 bases at V and 2 bases at J, with 14 bases in the middle. This CDR3 has 15 residues. Germline assignment: CDR1 MNHEY and CDR2 SVGAGI.

The chain has TRBV5-1 and TRBJ2-1; 8 positions match TRBD2. The CDR3 length is 16 residues. Losses at the gene ends were 5 bases for V and 8 bases for J; bases not matched to a gene: 15. CDR1 SGHRS and CDR2 YFSETQ come from the germline V gene. The chain's CDR3 is CASRSAAPGLDDEQFF. The CDR3 nucleotides are TGCGCCAGCAGGAGCGCAGCTCCGGGACTAGATGATGAGCAGTTCTTC. The full variable domain, completed using reference TRBV5-1 and TRBJ2-1, is KAGVTQTPRYLIKTRGQQVTLSCSPISGHRSVSWYQQTPGQGLQFLFEYFSETQRNKGNFPGRFSGRQFSNSRSEMNVSTLELGDSALYLCASRSAAPGLDDEQFFGPGTRLTVL.

V is TRBV18 and J is TRBJ1-2; D is possibly TRBD1 (5 bases). The CDR3 covers 15 residues. Deletions cut 3 bases from V and 2 bases from J, with 13 bases between. Germline CDR1 and CDR2: KGHSH and LQKENI. The CDR3 coding sequence is TGTGCCAGCTCACCGATCTCGACAGTAAACTATGGCTACACCTTC. Its translation: CASSPISTVNYGYTF.

The V and J genes are TRBV10-1 and TRBJ2-7; TRBD2 matches at 8 bases. From germline, CDR1 is WNHNN and CDR2 SYGVQD (reference sequence). V was pared by 2 bases and J by 9 bases, with 9 bases of the junction left unmatched. CDR3 size: 14 residues. The CDR3 spells CASSERVAGYRQYF. Here the CDR3 DNA reads TGCGCCAGCAGTGAGAGGGTAGCGGGATATCGGCAGTACTTC.

The J gene is TRBJ2-5, the V gene TRBV6-5; 7 positions match TRBD1. Germline CDR1 is MNHEY and CDR2 is SVGAGI. This CDR3 contains 12 residues. After removal of 6 bases from V and 9 bases from J, the junction contained 7 bases not matched to a gene. The CDR3 DNA follows: TGTGCCAGCAGCACAGGGGCAGGGGCCCAGTACTTC. It is translated as CASSTGAGAQYF.

The chain carries TRBV10-3 and TRBJ2-1; 9 bases map to TRBD1. Germline CDR1 reads ENHRY; CDR2 reads SYGVKD. The CDR3 has 13 residues. Trimming at V came to 3 bases and at J to 8 bases, leaving 2 bases not matched to a gene. The CDR3: CAISDDRGYEQFF. The CDR3, as DNA: TGTGCCATCAGTGACGACAGGGGGTATGAGCAGTTCTTC.

The chain joins TRBV5-5 to TRBJ1-6; 8 nucleotides match TRBD1. The ends lost 2 bases at V and 10 bases at J; junction bases unmatched: 8. Germline V gives CDR1 SGHKS, CDR2 YYEKEE (reference sequence). The CDR3 is made up of 15 amino acids. CDR3 nucleotides: TGTGCCAGCAGCTTCGGCAGGGGGCAACAATCACCCCTCCACTTT. Translating gives CASSFGRGQQSPLHF.

The chain employs TRBV30 and TRBJ2-2; D unclear. The CDR3 spans 13 residues. The germline V gene encodes CDR1 GTSNPN and CDR2 SVGIG (reference sequence). V gave up 2 bases and J gave up 4 bases, with 8 bases separating them. The CDR3 here is CAWSLGLTGELFF. As DNA, the CDR3 is TGTGCCTGGAGTCTTGGCCTCACCGGGGAGCTGTTTTTT.

This chain links TRBV6-5 with TRBJ2-7; TRBD2 aligns across 7 bases. CDR3 length: 12 residues. Losses at the gene ends were 5 bases for V and 7 bases for J; bases not matched to a gene: 5. The germline V gene has CDR1 MNHEY and CDR2 SVGAGI. The CDR3 DNA sequence: TGTGCCAGCAGTGACCTGGGGGGGGAGCAGTACTTC. It translates to CASSDLGGEQYF.

The chain couples TRBV15 to TRBJ1-1, with TRBD1 as a possible D gene (5 bases). There are 12 residues in the CDR3. Germline assignment: CDR1 LNHNV and CDR2 YYDKDF (reference sequence). V lost 8 bases and J lost 8, with 15 bases in between. The CDR3 DNA is TGTGCCACCTCTATAGACAGTTCAGAAGCTTTCTTT. It translates to CATSIDSSEAFF. Full variable domain (remainder filled in from reference TRBV15 and TRBJ1-1): DAMVIQNPRYQVTQFGKPVTLSCSQTLNHNVMYWYQQKSSQAPKLLFHYYDKDFNNEADTPDNFQSRRPNTSFCFLDIRSPGLGDTAMYLCATSIDSSEAFFGQGTRLTVV.

The rearrangement uses TRBV14 and TRBJ2-7; 8 bases match TRBD1. The CDR3 consists of 14 residues. Per the germline V gene, CDR1 is SGHDN and CDR2 is FVKESK. V shed 4 bases and J 2 bases; nucleotides not matched to a gene: 4. CDR3 nucleotide sequence: TGTGCCAGCAGCCTCAGGACAGGGCCCTACGAGCAGTACTTC. The encoded protein is CASSLRTGPYEQYF.

CDR3 residues: CASSEVLISLEQYF. Here the CDR3 DNA reads TGTGCCAGCAGTGAAGTACTTATATCCCTCGAGCAGTACTTC. This sequence joins TRBV6-1 and TRBJ2-7; D not certain. The germline V gene has CDR1 MNHNS and CDR2 SASEGT. V lost 1 base and J lost 6, with 13 bases in between. CDR3 length: 14 amino acids.